The 30 T cell receptor beta chains below were found in one sample sequenced in a study of read filtering for tumor transcriptome and immune sequencing. This library used roughly 370 ng RNA and molecular barcoded adaptors spanning alpha/delta and beta/gamma chains. Via MiXCR, TCRdb re-called the reads, giving one row per CDR3 protein. The sample holds 100,000 to 150,000 distinct CDR3 sequences, approximately 13% seen once. The sequencing input was a population of CD138-negative cells sorted from bone marrow. The source is a donor over 35 with multiple myeloma.

This clonotype was found many times. The V and J genes are TRBV9 and TRBJ2-1; D unresolved. Germline lookup yields CDR1 SGDLS and CDR2 YYNGEE. Trimming cost V 0 bases and J 7 bases, with 2 bases left between them. The CDR3 length is 11 residues. CDR3 loop: CASSVENEQFF. CDR3 DNA sequence: TGTGCCAGCAGCGTAGAGAATGAGCAGTTCTTC.

This clonotype occurred many times. J is TRBJ1-4 and V is TRBV30, with D possibly being TRBD1 (5 bases). Germline lookup yields CDR1 GTSNPN and CDR2 SVGIG (reference sequence). This CDR3 spans 13 amino acids. Trimming removed 1 base at V and 7 bases at J, with 10 bases between. The CDR3 nucleotides read TGTGCCTGGAGTGCGGAGGGGACTGAAAAACTGTTTTTT. Amino acid sequence: CAWSAEGTEKLFF.

This clonotype occurred many times. This chain links TRBV2 with TRBJ2-7, with D possibly called TRBD1 or TRBD2 (5 bases each). The germline V gene encodes CDR1 SNHLY and CDR2 FYNNEI. Trimming took 3 bases from V and 2 from J, leaving 11 bases between them. This CDR3 spans 14 amino acids. The CDR3 reads CASSDYGTAYEQYF. The CDR3 region has the DNA TGTGCCAGCAGTGACTACGGGACGGCCTACGAGCAGTACTTC.

CDR3 DNA sequence: TGTGCCAGCAGCCATTTGAGGGGATCGAGCACTGAAGCTTTCTTT. Translation: CASSHLRGSSTEAFF. V and J are TRBV11-2 and TRBJ1-1; TRBD1 might be the D (5 bases). Looked up from germline, CDR1 is SGHAT and CDR2 is FQNNGV. The CDR3 covers 15 residues. Trimming took off 5 bases at V and 4 bases at J, with 17 bases between the two ends.

In its sample, this clonotype was seen many times. The chain combines TRBV10-3 with TRBJ2-1, with TRBD2 matching over 8 bases. Germline-derived CDR1 and CDR2 are ENHRY and SYGVKD. Losses at the gene ends were 4 bases for V and 7 bases for J; bases not matched to a gene: 6. This CDR3 spans 14 amino acids. This CDR3 is CAISASGGRNEQFF. The CDR3 DNA reads TGTGCCATCAGTGCGTCGGGGGGGAGGAATGAGCAGTTCTTC.

This clonotype has at least ten counts. The J gene is TRBJ2-1, the V gene TRBV30, with a possible D match to TRBD1 (6 bases). Germline V CDR1 and CDR2: GTSNPN, SVGIG (reference sequence). This CDR3 has 17 amino acids. V was clipped by 2 bases and J by 0 bases, with 17 bases between them. CDR3 residues: CAWSPIRVGGSYNEQFF. The DNA for the CDR3 is TGTGCCTGGAGTCCCATCAGAGTAGGGGGCTCCTACAATGAGCAGTTCTTC.

At least ten counts were recorded for this clonotype. The chain combines TRBV30 with TRBJ2-1; no reliable D call. The CDR3 sequence is 12 residues long. V was trimmed by 5 bases and J by 7 bases, leaving 12 bases between them. In germline, CDR1 is GTSNPN, CDR2 SVGIG (reference sequence). The CDR3 loop is CAWGEVRNEQFF. CDR3 coding DNA: TGTGCCTGGGGCGAAGTTCGGAATGAGCAGTTCTTC.

This chain joins TRBV6-5 and TRBJ2-1; unclear D gene. The CDR3 consists of 11 residues. Between the trimmed V and J ends, which lost 6 bases and 10 bases, there was a span of 10 bases. Per germline, CDR1 MNHEY and CDR2 SVGAGI. DNA of the CDR3: TGTGCCAGCAGGTTGTTTAAGGAGCAGTTCTTC. Protein product: CASRLFKEQFF.

This clonotype was found many times. The chain recombines TRBV20-1 with TRBJ2-7; 12 nucleotides match TRBD2. CDR1 is DFQATT, CDR2 SNEGSKA, per germline (reference sequence). Losses at the gene ends were 5 bases for V and 4 bases for J; bases not matched to a gene: 3. The CDR3 contains 13 residues. The CDR3: CSARTSGVYEQYF. CDR3 nucleotides: TGCAGTGCTCGGACTAGCGGGGTGTACGAGCAGTACTTC.

This clonotype was recorded many times. V gene TRBV12-3 or TRBV12-4 combines with J gene TRBJ2-3; D unresolved. This CDR3 has 15 residues. V lost 3 bases, J lost 1 base, and 11 bases lay in between. DNA of the CDR3: TGTGCCAGCAGTTTGCACGGCGGCGGCACAGATACGCAGTATTTT. It codes for CASSLHGGGTDTQYF.

With respect to this clonotype: A much bigger clone sits one base away, suggesting this may be a read error. J is TRBJ2-7 and V is TRBV20-1; 12 bases align to TRBD2. The V gene end was trimmed by 5 bases and the J gene end by 6 bases; junction bases not matched to a gene: 11. Germline CDR1 reads DFQATT; CDR2 reads SNEGSKA (reference sequence). CDR3 length: 15 amino acids. The chain's CDR3 is CSASSGRAGICEQYF. The CDR3 nucleotides are TGCAGTGCTTCTAGCGGGAGGGCCGGGATTTGCGAGCAGTACTTC.

The genes are TRBV19 and TRBJ2-1, with D tentatively TRBD1 (5 bases). Germline CDR1 is LNHDA and CDR2 is SQIVND (reference sequence). This CDR3 region has 16 residues. Trimming shortened V by 2 bases and J by 7 bases, and 18 bases separated the two germline ends. CDR3 bases: TGTGCCAGTAGTATATTTGGCAGGGCTTCGATAAATGAGCAGTTCTTC. Amino acids: CASSIFGRASINEQFF.

The V and J genes are TRBV7-8 and TRBJ1-1; 9 bases align to TRBD1. Germline V gives CDR1 SGHVS, CDR2 FQNEAQ. The CDR3 totals 14 residues. Unmatched junction bases numbered 7, after V lost 4 bases and J lost 7 bases. The CDR3 sequence: CASSYRDRVGEAFF. For the CDR3, the DNA is TGTGCCAGCAGCTACCGGGACAGGGTCGGTGAAGCTTTCTTT. The complete variable domain, with remaining parts taken from reference TRBV7-8 and TRBJ1-1, reads GAGVSQSPRYKVAKRGQDVALRCDPISGHVSLFWYQQALGQGPEFLTYFQNEAQLDKSGLPSDRFFAERPEGSVSTLKIQRTQQEDSAVYLCASSYRDRVGEAFFGQGTRLTVV.

Many counts were recorded for this clonotype. V gene TRBV12-3 or TRBV12-4 combines with J gene TRBJ1-6; perhaps TRBD1 as D (5 bases). The CDR3 sequence is 14 residues long. V lost 0 bases, J lost 7 bases, and 7 bases lay in between. CDR3 in amino acids: CASSLAQGNSPLHF. CDR3 DNA sequence: TGTGCCAGCAGTTTAGCCCAGGGAAATTCACCCCTCCACTTT.

This clonotype was detected many times. The CDR3: CSAFGQGAYNEQFF. CDR3 nucleotide sequence: TGCAGTGCTTTCGGACAGGGGGCCTACAATGAGCAGTTCTTC. The J gene is TRBJ2-1, the V gene TRBV20-1; 10 bases map to TRBD1. Germline CDR1 DFQATT, CDR2 SNEGSKA (reference sequence). There are 14 residues in the CDR3. The J segment lost 2 bases and the V segment lost 5 bases, leaving 3 bases of the junction unmatched.

The gene calls are TRBV18 and TRBJ2-1; TRBD2 is a possible D gene (6 bases). Trimming took off 1 base at V and 6 bases at J, with 7 bases between the two ends. The CDR3 totals 13 residues. Germline CDR1 KGHSH, CDR2 LQKENI. The CDR3 region has the DNA TGTGCCAGCTCACCACGACTAGGCAATGAGCAGTTCTTC. Its translation is CASSPRLGNEQFF.

Turning to this clonotype: A much larger clone sits a single nucleotide away, making a read error possible. The V call is TRBV5-6, the J call TRBJ1-5; no clear D gene. V dropped 1 base and J dropped 4 bases, with 21 bases sitting between them. The CDR3 runs to 18 residues. CDR1 is SGHDT, CDR2 YYEEEE, per germline. CDR3 sequence reads: CASSLSHLSKGDNQPQHF. The DNA of the CDR3 is TGTGCCAGCAGCTTGTCCCATCTATCGAAGGGAGATAATCAGCCCCAGCATTTT.

This clonotype was found many times. CDR3 loop: CASRSVVSGANVLTF. The CDR3 coding sequence is TGTGCCAGCAGATCAGTGGTCTCTGGGGCCAACGTCCTGACTTTC. The rearrangement joins TRBV6-6 to TRBJ2-6; no firm D call. CDR3 size: 15 residues. V was pared by 6 bases and J by 0 bases, with 9 bases between. Germline values: CDR1 MNHNY, CDR2 SVGAGI (reference sequence).

This clonotype showed up just a few times. J is TRBJ2-1 and V is TRBV5-1; D might be TRBD2 (7 bases). Trimming shortened V by 0 bases and J by 0 bases, and 10 bases separated the two germline ends. This CDR3 is built from 16 residues. Germline values: CDR1 SGHRS, CDR2 YFSETQ. The chain's CDR3 is CASSLAGGHSYNEQFF. DNA for the CDR3: TGCGCCAGCAGCTTGGCGGGGGGCCACTCCTACAATGAGCAGTTCTTC.

This clonotype was observed many times. The V call is TRBV9, the J call TRBJ2-3; unclear D gene. V lost 0 bases to trimming and J lost 2 bases, with 10 bases between them. The germline V gene has CDR1 SGDLS and CDR2 YYNGEE. CDR3 size: 15 residues. CDR3 sequence: CASSVAGQLTDTQYF. In DNA, the CDR3 is TGTGCCAGCAGCGTAGCTGGTCAACTCACAGATACGCAGTATTTT. Variable domain in full (rest from reference TRBV9 and TRBJ2-3): DSGVTQTPKHLITATGQRVTLRCSPRSGDLSVYWYQQSLDQGLQFLIQYYNGEERAKGNILERFSAQQFPDLHSELNLSSLELGDSALYFCASSVAGQLTDTQYFGPGTRLTVL.

This clonotype has at least ten counts. The V call is TRBV20-1, the J call TRBJ2-1; D possibly corresponds to TRBD1 (6 bases). The germline gives CDR1 DFQATT, CDR2 SNEGSKA (reference sequence). The CDR3 extends over 15 amino acids. V was cut by 6 bases and J by 2 bases, with 17 bases left in between. CDR3 sequence reads: CSAKRGGTPYNEQFF. The CDR3 DNA reads as TGCAGTGCAAAAAGAGGGGGTACTCCCTACAATGAGCAGTTCTTC.

This clonotype appeared a single time. A much larger clone lies a single base off, so this may be a read error. The chain joins TRBV7-9 to TRBJ1-5, with D maybe TRBD1 (5 bases). V dropped 5 bases and J dropped 6 bases, with 11 bases sitting between them. The germline gives CDR1 SEHNR, CDR2 FQNEAQ (reference sequence). The CDR3 totals 13 residues. The CDR3 coding sequence is TGTGCCAGCAGCGGGGGAGGGGTTCAGCCCCAGCATTTT. It translates to CASSGGGVQPQHF. The full variable domain, rest sourced from reference TRBV7-9 and TRBJ1-5, is DTGVSQNPRHKITKRGQNVTFRCDPISEHNRLYWYRQTLGQGPEFLTYFQNEAQLEKSRLLSDRFSAERPKGSFSTLEIQRTEQGDSAMYLCASSGGGVQPQHFGDGTRLSIL.

This clonotype has at least ten counts. The CDR3 loop reads CASSRTGLETQYF. CDR3 in DNA: TGTGCCAGCAGTCGGACAGGGTTAGAGACCCAGTACTTC. The V and J genes are TRBV7-9 and TRBJ2-5, with 8 positions matching TRBD1. There are 13 residues in the CDR3. Per the germline V gene, CDR1 is SEHNR and CDR2 is FQNEAQ (reference sequence). V was clipped by 6 bases and J by 4 bases; unmatched bases: 4. Full variable domain (outside the CDR3, taken from reference TRBV7-9 and TRBJ2-5): DTGVSQNPRHKITKRGQNVTFRCDPISEHNRLYWYRQTLGQGPEFLTYFQNEAQLEKSRLLSDRFSAERPKGSFSTLEIQRTEQGDSAMYLCASSRTGLETQYFGPGTRLLVL.

In its sample, this clonotype was seen many times. This chain joins TRBV5-1 and TRBJ1-1; D remains ambiguous. The V gene lost 5 bases and the J gene lost 0 bases, with 14 bases spanning the gap. This CDR3 has 15 amino acids. The germline V gene has CDR1 SGHRS and CDR2 YFSETQ. The CDR3, as DNA: TGCGCCAGCAGGCCGGCGGAGTCCATGAACACTGAAGCTTTCTTT. Its translation: CASRPAESMNTEAFF.

The table lists this clonotype with many counts. V usage is TRBV7-3 and J usage is TRBJ2-1; D perhaps matches TRBD1 (5 bases). The germline V gene encodes CDR1 SGHTA and CDR2 FQGTGA. Trimming left V 6 bases short and J 0 bases short, with 9 bases between. The CDR3 has 14 amino acids. CDR3 region: CASSGQGSYNEQFF. For the CDR3, the DNA is TGTGCCAGCAGTGGGCAGGGCTCCTACAATGAGCAGTTCTTC.

The table lists this clonotype with many counts. The CDR3 region is CATHSSRDRKHSNQPQHF. The CDR3 nucleotides read TGTGCCACCCACAGCTCGAGGGACAGAAAACATAGCAATCAGCCCCAGCATTTT. The chain has TRBV6-1 and TRBJ1-5; the match to TRBD1 covers 7 bases. The CDR3 covers 18 residues. The V gene end was trimmed by 10 bases and the J gene end by 0 bases; junction bases not matched to a gene: 18. Germline CDR1 reads MNHNS; CDR2 reads SASEGT.

This clonotype was picked up many times. The gene calls are TRBV4-3 and TRBJ2-1; 11 nucleotides match TRBD2. This CDR3 contains 18 residues. Looked up from germline, CDR1 is LGHNA and CDR2 is YSLEER. V dropped 4 bases and J dropped 3; count of bases not matched to a gene: 11. The chain's CDR3 is CASSRSSGGAGIYNEQFF. The DNA of the CDR3 is TGCGCCAGCAGCCGGAGTAGCGGGGGGGCTGGTATCTACAATGAGCAGTTCTTC.

The genes are TRBV12-3 or TRBV12-4 and TRBJ2-6, with D possibly being TRBD2 (6 bases). The V end lost 8 bases, the J end lost 4 bases, and 9 bases lay between the germline ends. CDR3 length equals 13 residues. The CDR3 bases are TGTGCCAGCGGGACTTTGGGGGCCAACGTCCTGACTTTC. Protein sequence: CASGTLGANVLTF.

This clonotype has a count of ten or more. The chain has TRBV10-1 and TRBJ2-1; the D is unclear. Looked up from germline, CDR1 is WNHNN and CDR2 is SYGVQD (reference sequence). The ends were cut back, 2 bases at V and 1 base at J, with 6 bases in the middle. The CDR3 runs to 14 residues. CDR3 bases: TGCGCCAGCAGTGAGGACTCTTCCTACAATGAGCAGTTCTTC. The encoded protein is CASSEDSSYNEQFF.

This clonotype showed up many times. The V gene is TRBV6-5, the J gene TRBJ1-2; 8 bases line up with TRBD1. The CDR3 totals 14 residues. With V trimmed by 2 bases and J by 4 bases, 3 bases remained unmatched. CDR1 MNHEY and CDR2 SVGAGI come from the germline V gene. Written as DNA, the CDR3 is TGTGCCAGCAGTTACGGACAGGGCACCTATGGCTACACCTTC. Translated: CASSYGQGTYGYTF.